This T cell receptor beta chain was identified in a study of blood T cell repertoires in COVID-19 (TCRdb year 2020). Regarding the research as a whole: The collaborator samples originated in the United States, Italy and Spain and spanned the acute and convalescent phases of COVID-19. The sample metadata nearly always contained a de-identified subject ID, COVID-19 status, age in years and sex. HLA class I and class II types, where available, came from metadata supplied by the sample provider rather than from assay-based typing. A freely available public database, intended as a resource for researchers studying the immune response to SARS-CoV-2, is where the repertoires were released. Subjects who had been exposed to COVID-19, were actively infected with it, or had recovered from it provided the deeply sampled blood TCRbeta repertoires that made up the dataset. Samples came from the ongoing ImmuneRACE study (first 160 participants) plus 1,254 subjects from 6 global collaborators. The prospective study material was composed of cDNA or gDNA derived from T cells, B-cell-depleted T cells, or PBMCs. What the work shows at the level of the full study, not this receptor alone: How much clinical and demographic metadata was included differed by source and by participant, and the metadata was provided uncurated.

A remark on this clone: The specificity of this receptor is unknown. Nothing much larger sits one base from this clone, and base qualities are not available.

Collaborating institutions collected whole blood in K2EDTA tubes following their own protocols. For TCRbeta analysis, collaborator samples were shipped as frozen whole blood, as isolated PBMCs, or as DNA extracted from either sample type. The immunoSEQ Assay, a bias-controlled multiplex PCR, was used to amplify TCRbeta CDR3 regions from genomic DNA. The published analysis was carried out like this. Within the assay, amplification of reference gene primers was used to estimate how many nucleated cells each sample contained. To quantify the absolute abundance of each unique TCRbeta CDR3 rearrangement, sequence reads were collapsed and filtered. For each sample, productive Simpson clonality was calculated as the square root of Simpson's diversity index across productive rearrangements. TCRdb stores this immuneACCESS table with in-frame sequences only. Part of the clones is absent; in the studies checked, under half of the shortfall reflects unresolved V genes, and no reason is known for the rest. That table is the source of V, J and clone size, and D and trimming were worked out from the DNA. The sample table records 60,000 or so clones; 87% of these occur just once. The ten largest make up roughly 6.6% of the sample.

As encoded in the germline V gene, CDR1 is SGHTA while CDR2 is FQGNSA. Its CDR3 holds 15 amino acids, cysteine through phenylalanine. The read is trimmed to its CDR3 DNA, 45 bases read in frame from base 1. V loses 7 bases, J loses 7 bases, and the germline ends lie 22 bases apart. This TCR was sampled from a man aged 55 to 70 with acute or convalescent COVID-19. Specimen: peripheral blood. The chain is assembled from TRBV7-2 and TRBJ1-1, and perhaps TRBD1 as D gene, on 5 matching bases. The bases are TGTGCCAGCATTAGGGAGGGATTGGGGCTTGGTGAAGCTTTCTTT. Translated, it gives CASIREGLGLGEAFF.